These T cell receptor beta chains were read from a single sample in a study of breast tumors, draining lymph nodes, adjacent tissues. Using its own MiXCR run on the multiplex PCR reads, TCRdb lists one record per CDR3 protein. The sample has about 120,000 distinct CDR3 sequences, just under 20% seen once; the top ten hold under 4.5%. The sample was axillary lymph node tissue. Receptors originate from a female donor with breast cancer. Some clones in this sample may be carry-over from other donors' samples. CDR3s include the opening cysteine and the closing phenylalanine or tryptophan. The order of the fields is J gene, D gene, V gene, clone size, CDR3 protein, CDR3 DNA. A D gene is named only where the DNA matches it firmly. The size field is filled for only some rows; it gives once, few, many or a size class.

TRBJ2-5,NA,TRBV20-1,many,CSARDPFETQYF,TGCAGTGCTAGAGATCCTTTCGAGACCCAGTACTTC
TRBJ2-1,NA,TRBV7-9,many,CASSLKTTYNEQFF,TGTGCCAGCAGCTTAAAAACGACCTACAATGAGCAGTTCTTC
TRBJ2-7,NA,TRBV20-1,many,CSARLGPEQYF,TGCAGTGCTCGCCTCGGGCCCGAGCAGTACTTC
TRBJ2-7,NA,TRBV5-1,many,CASSLEGVEQYF,TGCGCCAGCAGCTTGGAAGGGGTCGAGCAGTACTTC
TRBJ1-5,TRBD1,TRBV5-8,many,CASSSQGGQPQHF,TGTGCCAGCAGCTCACAGGGGGGTCAGCCCCAGCATTTT
TRBJ2-1,NA,TRBV28,NA,CASGLNYNKQFF,TGTGCCAGCGGGTTAAACTACAATAAGCAGTTCTTC
TRBJ2-2,TRBD1,TRBV9,many,CASRGQGWDTGELFF,TGTGCCAGCAGAGGACAGGGATGGGACACCGGGGAGCTGTTTTTT
TRBJ2-3,NA,TRBV4-2,many,CASSQGGRGATDTQYF,TGTGCCAGCAGCCAAGGTGGTAGGGGCGCGACAGATACGCAGTATTTT
TRBJ1-3,TRBD1,TRBV7-9,many,CASSPQTGLFGNTIYF,TGTGCCAGCAGCCCGCAGACAGGGTTATTTGGAAACACCATATATTTT
TRBJ2-7,NA,TRBV6-2/TRBV6-3,many,CASSFPQGSSYEQYF,TGTGCCAGCAGTTTCCCACAGGGATCCTCCTACGAGCAGTACTTC
TRBJ2-5,TRBD1,TRBV29-1,many,CSVEGTGGALGGTQYF,TGCAGCGTTGAAGGGACAGGGGGCGCGTTGGGGGGGACCCAGTACTTC
TRBJ2-5,NA,TRBV20-1,NA,CSARDGAGQETQYF,TGCAGTGCTAGAGATGGGGCTGGTCAAGAGACCCAGTACTTC
TRBJ2-1,NA,TRBV29-1,many,CSVEDLLGNEQFF,TGCAGCGTTGAAGATCTCCTGGGCAATGAGCAGTTCTTC
TRBJ2-1,TRBD2,TRBV5-4,many,CAARGDIYNEQFF,TGTGCCGCGCGGGGGGACATCTACAATGAGCAGTTCTTC
TRBJ2-5,NA,TRBV9,many,CASSVGEQETQYF,TGTGCCAGCAGCGTAGGAGAACAAGAGACCCAGTACTTC
TRBJ2-5,NA,TRBV3-1,NA,CASSQEDGGPQYF,TGTGCCAGCAGCCAAGAGGACGGCGGGCCCCAGTACTTC
TRBJ2-4,TRBD1,TRBV9,NA,CASSATGTGNDIQYF,TGTGCCAGCAGCGCCACCGGGACAGGGAATGACATTCAGTACTTC
TRBJ2-7,TRBD2,TRBV29-1,many,CSVSMGDYSYEQYF,TGCAGCGTTTCAATGGGGGACTACTCCTACGAGCAGTACTTC
TRBJ2-7,NA,TRBV19,many,CASSPAGSSYEQYF,TGTGCCAGTAGTCCCGCCGGGAGCTCCTACGAGCAGTACTTC
TRBJ2-2,NA,TRBV20-1,NA,CSARVPGANTGELFF,TGCAGTGCTAGAGTTCCGGGCGCGAACACCGGGGAGCTGTTTTTT
TRBJ1-2,NA,TRBV3-1,many,CASSPQAVRDYTF,TGTGCCAGCAGCCCACAGGCCGTCAGGGACTACACCTTC
TRBJ1-6,TRBD1,TRBV28,few,CASSRDRPSSYNSPLHF,TGTGCCAGCAGTAGGGACAGGCCGAGCTCCTATAATTCACCCCTCCACTTT
TRBJ1-2,NA,TRBV15,many,CATSRDTSGDGYTF,TGTGCCACCAGCAGAGATACGTCCGGGGATGGCTACACCTTC
TRBJ1-2,NA,TRBV24-1,many,CATSERTVNYGYTF,TGTGCCACCAGTGAAAGGACGGTAAACTATGGCTACACCTTC
TRBJ2-1,TRBD2,TRBV5-1,many,CASSLEGLRLAGSMFF,TGCGCCAGCAGCTTGGAAGGGTTGCGGCTAGCGGGAAGCATGTTCTTC
TRBJ2-7,TRBD1,TRBV18,many,CASSPDRGSSYEQYF,TGTGCCAGCTCACCGGACAGGGGGAGCTCCTACGAGCAGTACTTC
TRBJ1-5,NA,TRBV7-2,many,CASSQLGANQPQHF,TGTGCCAGCAGCCAATTGGGGGCCAATCAGCCCCAGCATTTT
TRBJ2-2,NA,TRBV5-1,many,CASSLSTGELFF,TGCGCCAGCAGCTTGAGCACCGGGGAGCTGTTTTTT
TRBJ1-2,TRBD1,TRBV5-1,many,CASRWDSSEYGYTF,TGCGCCAGCAGGTGGGACAGCAGTGAATATGGCTACACCTTC
TRBJ2-7,TRBD2,TRBV5-6,many,CASSSTSGGEPGQYF,TGTGCCAGCAGCTCTACTAGCGGGGGTGAACCGGGACAGTACTTC
TRBJ2-5,TRBD1,TRBV20-1,many,CSAILDRGLETQYF,TGCAGTGCTATATTGGACAGGGGGCTAGAGACCCAGTACTTC
TRBJ1-1,NA,TRBV6-6,NA,CASSERGLDTEAFF,TGTGCCAGCAGTGAAAGGGGATTGGACACTGAAGCTTTCTTT
TRBJ2-1,TRBD2,TRBV6-5,many,CASRTSGINEQFF,TGTGCCAGCAGGACTAGCGGGATTAATGAGCAGTTCTTC
TRBJ2-7,NA,TRBV20-1,many,CSARSRVGEQYF,TGCAGTGCTAGAAGCAGGGTGGGAGAGCAGTACTTC
TRBJ1-1,TRBD1,TRBV20-1,once,CSAPTGGNTEAFF,TGCAGTGCGCCGACAGGGGGCAACACTGAAGCTTTCTTT
TRBJ2-5,TRBD1,TRBV19,few,CATKTPTGDQETQYF,TGTGCCACCAAAACCCCGACAGGGGACCAAGAGACCCAGTACTTC
TRBJ2-3,NA,TRBV20-1,many,CSAAGKRDTDTQYF,TGCAGTGCCGCCGGGAAAAGGGACACAGATACGCAGTATTTT
TRBJ2-3,TRBD2,TRBV5-1,many,CASSLGGLAGDTDTQYF,TGCGCCAGCAGCTTGGGGGGACTAGCGGGGGACACAGATACGCAGTATTTT
TRBJ2-7,TRBD2,TRBV3-1,many,CASSHFGGGPSGEQYF,TGTGCCAGCAGCCATTTCGGGGGGGGGCCCTCGGGGGAGCAGTACTTC
TRBJ2-1,TRBD2,TRBV7-8,many,CASSLGTSGRKFF,TGTGCCAGCAGCTTAGGGACTAGCGGGCGAAAGTTCTTC
TRBJ2-3,NA,TRBV5-1,many,CASMSREHTDTQYF,TGCGCCAGCATGTCGCGGGAACACACAGATACGCAGTATTTT
TRBJ2-1,TRBD2,TRBV4-1,many,CASSQVVTSGTYNEQFF,TGCGCCAGCAGCCAAGTTGTCACTAGCGGGACTTACAATGAGCAGTTCTTC
TRBJ1-6,TRBD1,TRBV14,many,CASSLMTGPKSPLHF,TGTGCCAGCAGCCTCATGACAGGGCCCAAATCACCCCTCCACTTT
TRBJ2-5,NA,TRBV5-1,many,CASSPGRQAETQYF,TGCGCCAGCAGCCCGGGCCGACAGGCGGAGACCCAGTACTTC
TRBJ2-5,TRBD2,TRBV25-1,NA,CANSAGLAGGITETQYF,TGTGCCAACAGTGCGGGACTAGCGGGGGGCATTACGGAGACCCAGTACTTC
TRBJ1-6,NA,TRBV7-3,many,CASSSGLNSPLHF,TGTGCCAGCAGCTCGGGGCTTAATTCACCCCTCCACTTT
TRBJ2-2,NA,TRBV6-1,many,CASGDLKLFF,TGTGCCAGCGGGGACCTAAAGCTGTTTTTT
TRBJ1-2,NA,TRBV5-1,many,CASSLSYVYGYTF,TGCGCCAGCAGCTTGAGCTACGTCTATGGCTACACCTTC
TRBJ2-5,NA,TRBV19,many,CASKGPQETQYF,TGTGCCAGTAAAGGGCCTCAAGAGACCCAGTACTTC